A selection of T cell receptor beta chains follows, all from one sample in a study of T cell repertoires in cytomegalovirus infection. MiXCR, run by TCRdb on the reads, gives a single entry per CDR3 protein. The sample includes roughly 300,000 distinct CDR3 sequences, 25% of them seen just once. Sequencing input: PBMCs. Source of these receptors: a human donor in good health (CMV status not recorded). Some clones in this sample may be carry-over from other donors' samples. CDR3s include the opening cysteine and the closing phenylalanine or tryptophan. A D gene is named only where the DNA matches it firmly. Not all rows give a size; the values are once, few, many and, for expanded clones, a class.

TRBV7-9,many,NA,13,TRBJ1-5,CASSWDGYQPQHF,TGTGCCAGCAGCTGGGACGGTTATCAGCCCCAGCATTTT
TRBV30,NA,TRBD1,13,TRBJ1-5,CAWSGQSNQPQHF,TGTGCCTGGTCGGGACAGAGCAATCAGCCCCAGCATTTT
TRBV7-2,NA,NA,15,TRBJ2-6,CASSGRISGANVLTF,TGTGCCAGCAGCGGGCGTATCTCTGGGGCCAACGTCCTGACTTTC
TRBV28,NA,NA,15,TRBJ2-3,CASSLSGAAQGTQYF,TGTGCCAGCAGTTTGTCAGGGGCCGCCCAGGGTACGCAGTATTTT
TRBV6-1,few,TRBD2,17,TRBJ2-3,CASSVRSGRAGTDTQYF,TGTGCCAGCAGTGTAAGGAGCGGGAGGGCCGGCACAGATACGCAGTATTTT
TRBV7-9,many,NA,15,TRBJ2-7,CASSLAVTGWYEQYF,TGTGCCAGCAGCTTAGCAGTCACAGGGTGGTACGAGCAGTACTTC
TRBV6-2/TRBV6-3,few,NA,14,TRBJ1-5,CASRDGDSNQPQHF,TGTGCCAGCAGGGACGGGGATAGCAATCAGCCCCAGCATTTT
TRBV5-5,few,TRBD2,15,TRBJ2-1,CASSLASGSVYEQFF,TGTGCCAGCAGCTTGGCTAGCGGGAGCGTCTATGAGCAGTTCTTC
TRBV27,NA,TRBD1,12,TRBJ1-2,CASSRQGNGYTF,TGTGCCAGCAGTCGACAGGGGAATGGCTACACCTTC
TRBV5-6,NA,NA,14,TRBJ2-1,CASKALVNYNGQFF,TGTGCCAGCAAGGCCCTTGTAAATTACAATGGGCAGTTCTTC
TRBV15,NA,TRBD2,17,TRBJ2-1,CATSRGTSGSSYNEQFF,TGTGCCACCAGCAGGGGGACTAGCGGGAGCTCCTACAATGAGCAGTTCTTC